The present T cell receptor beta chain was sequenced within a study of regulatory T cells in long-lasting Graves disease. Study results and caveats: The TCR repertoire of persistent Graves' patients was less diverse than that of newly diagnosed ones. New patients shared approximately 930 public clonotypes, fewer than the 2,500 to 3,500 shared by persistent patients. There was favoring of TRBV28, TRBJ1-2 and TRBJ2-5 in persistent disease.

Time point here: persistent/refractory GD, antithyroid drugs over 5 years with positive TRAb. With RNA extracted from PBMCs as input, the TCR library was made. This clonotype was recorded at least ten times. Its antigen is unidentified. CDR1 is MDHEN, CDR2 SYDVKM, per germline. Deletions cut 6 bases from V and 0 bases from J, with 12 bases between. This CDR3 contains 14 residues. Arm-PCR of CDR3 regions with iRepertoire HTBI primers generated TCR beta libraries. MiXCR was run by TCRdb on the multiplex PCR reads, yielding one entry per CDR3 protein. The sample includes over 250,000 distinct CDR3 sequences, more than 20% of them seen just once.

This receptor was obtained from a female donor with Graves disease. Sample: peripheral blood mononuclear cells (PBMCs), taken when the disease was refractory, from a patient treated with antithyroid drugs. J is TRBJ2-7 and V is TRBV28; D remains ambiguous. CDR3 sequence reads: CASSPSLSSYEQYF. CDR3 coding DNA: TGTGCCAGCAGCCCGTCCCTAAGCTCCTACGAGCAGTACTTC.